The entry below gives a single T cell receptor beta chain sequence along with its context. Its target is unknown. One entry per CDR3 protein results from TCRdb running MiXCR on the 5' RACE reads. The sample lists 250,000 or so distinct CDR3 sequences, about a sixth occurring once. This sample was included in a study of T-cell memory formation after mild COVID-19. Notes on the study in general: Clones that contracted from day 15 to 85 were balanced CD4/CD8, while later expanders leaned CD4+. Contracting CD4+ clones sat mainly in CM and EM; CD8+ in EMRA. That cross-reactive memory joined was suggested by some responding clones appearing in pre-infection memory.

This TCR came from a man between 18 and 35 years old who had mild COVID-19 (a few samples of this study predate the infection). Cell type and time point are not known. Sample: PBMCs or a T cell subset sorted from them (not recorded which).

The chain's CDR3 is CASSPQGTMNTEAFF. CDR3 sequence (DNA): TGTGCCAGCAGCCCACAGGGTACCATGAACACTGAAGCTTTCTTT. This chain joins TRBV3-1 and TRBJ1-1; maybe TRBD1 (6 bases). Between the trimmed V and J ends, which lost 4 bases and 0 bases, there was a span of 12 bases. Germline V gene data show CDR1 as LGHDT and CDR2 as YNNKEL (reference sequence). The CDR3 is made up of 15 amino acids.